Within the sample, the clone carrying this T cell receptor beta chain is medium-sized (0.01 to 0.1%). Its cognate antigen is unknown. TCRdb called clones again from the PCR reads with MiXCR. The data show approximately 28,000 clones, 16% seen once. The sample is drawn from a study of metastatic and nonmetastatic thyroid tumors. Across the whole study: Malignant thyroid and benign thyroid patients provided blood and tumor or nodule tissue whose repertoires were compared.

Patients had received no treatment of any kind before thyroid surgery. The CDR3 contains 14 residues. After removal of 3 bases from V and 7 bases from J, the junction contained 6 bases not matched to a gene. Germline CDR1 MDHEN, CDR2 SYDVKM. The study's findings and limits: Across blood and tumor, TCR beta diversity in malignant thyroid tumors was reportedly significantly higher than in benign nodules.

The TCR originated in a male donor with papillary thyroid cancer or a benign thyroid nodule (not recorded which). Some clones in this sample may be carry-over from other donors' samples. The chain links TRBV28 to TRBJ2-7; 10 positions agree with TRBD1. Sequenced: blood. The CDR3 DNA sequence: TGTGCCAGCAGTTTTGGGGACAGGGGTTTGGAGCAGTACTTC. Protein: CASSFGDRGLEQYF.